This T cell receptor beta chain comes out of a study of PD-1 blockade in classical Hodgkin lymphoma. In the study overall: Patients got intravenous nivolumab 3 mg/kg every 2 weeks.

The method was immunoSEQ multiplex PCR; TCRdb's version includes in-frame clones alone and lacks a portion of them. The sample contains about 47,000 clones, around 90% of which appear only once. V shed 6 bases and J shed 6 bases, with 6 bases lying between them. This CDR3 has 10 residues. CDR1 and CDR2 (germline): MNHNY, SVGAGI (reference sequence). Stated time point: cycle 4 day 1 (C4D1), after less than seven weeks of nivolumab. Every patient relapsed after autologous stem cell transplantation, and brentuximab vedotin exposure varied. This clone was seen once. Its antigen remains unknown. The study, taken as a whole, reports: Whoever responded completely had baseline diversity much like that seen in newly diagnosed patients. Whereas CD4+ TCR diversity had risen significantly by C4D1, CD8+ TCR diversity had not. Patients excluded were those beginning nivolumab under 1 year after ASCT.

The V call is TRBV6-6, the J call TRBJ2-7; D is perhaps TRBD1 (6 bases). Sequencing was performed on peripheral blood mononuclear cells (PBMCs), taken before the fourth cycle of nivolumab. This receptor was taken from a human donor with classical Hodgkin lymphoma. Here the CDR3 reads CASRGAEQYF. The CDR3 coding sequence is TGTGCCAGCAGGGGGGCCGAGCAGTACTTC.